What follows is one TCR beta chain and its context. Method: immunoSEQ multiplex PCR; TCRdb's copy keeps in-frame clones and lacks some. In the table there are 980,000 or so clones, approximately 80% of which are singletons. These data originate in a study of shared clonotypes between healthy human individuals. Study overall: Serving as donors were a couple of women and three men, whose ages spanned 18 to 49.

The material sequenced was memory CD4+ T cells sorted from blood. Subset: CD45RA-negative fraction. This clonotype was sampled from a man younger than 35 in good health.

CDR3 amino acids: CASSVNNPRNSPLHF. The CDR3 DNA follows: TGTGCCAGCAGTGTCAATAACCCGAGGAATTCACCCCTCCACTTT. The V and J genes are TRBV2 and TRBJ1-6; D remains unclear. Between the trimmed V and J ends, which lost 4 bases and 7 bases, there was a span of 14 bases. Germline loops: CDR1 SNHLY, CDR2 FYNNEI. This CDR3 comprises 15 residues.